These 26 T cell receptor beta chains originate from one sample sequenced in a study of T cells after yellow fever vaccination. MiXCR was run by TCRdb on the 5' RACE reads, yielding one entry per CDR3 protein. The repertoire holds some 550,000 distinct CDR3 sequences, with less than 20% as singletons. This specimen was PBMCs, taken 15 days after the yellow fever booster vaccination. The source of these receptors is a man under 40 who received the YFV17D yellow fever vaccine.

The CDR3 sequence: CSARERGGANEQFF. CDR3 bases: TGCAGTGCTAGAGAGCGGGGAGGGGCCAATGAGCAGTTCTTC. The chain employs TRBV20-1 and TRBJ2-1; TRBD2 matches at 7 bases. After removal of 0 bases from V and 6 bases from J, the junction contained 5 bases not matched to a gene. CDR1 is DFQATT and CDR2 is SNEGSKA in the germline V gene (reference sequence). The CDR3 consists of 14 residues.

Ten or more counts support this clonotype. The chain combines TRBV2 with TRBJ2-1; D unresolved. Germline loops: CDR1 SNHLY, CDR2 FYNNEI. CDR3 length: 13 residues. V was clipped by 5 bases and J by 6 bases, with 11 bases between them. The CDR3 DNA sequence: TGTGCCAGCAGTTCCAGGTTAGGCAATGAGCAGTTCTTC. Translating it yields CASSSRLGNEQFF. Together with reference TRBV2 and TRBJ2-1, the CDR3 gives the full variable domain: EPEVTQTPSHQVTQMGQEVILRCVPISNHLYFYWYRQILGQKVEFLVSFYNNEISEKSEIFDDQFSVERPDGSNFTLKIRSTKLEDSAMYFCASSSRLGNEQFFGPGTRLTVL.

The rearrangement links TRBV3-1 to TRBJ2-7; 11 nucleotides match TRBD1. Looked up from germline, CDR1 is LGHDT and CDR2 is YNNKEL (reference sequence). The CDR3 runs to 15 residues. Losses at the gene ends were 4 bases for V and 4 bases for J; bases not matched to a gene: 6. CDR3 sequence: CASSPGTGGIYEQYF. The CDR3 nucleotides are TGTGCCAGCAGCCCCGGGACAGGGGGGATTTACGAGCAGTACTTC.

This clonotype showed up just a few times. The chain uses TRBV19 and TRBJ2-1; D is possibly TRBD2 (6 bases). The CDR3 is made up of 15 amino acids. CDR1 and CDR2 from the germline V gene are LNHDA and SQIVND (reference sequence). V was trimmed by 3 bases and J by 6 bases, leaving 15 bases between them. The CDR3 protein is CASSISGTVGNEQFF. The CDR3 DNA sequence: TGTGCCAGTAGTATTTCCGGGACTGTGGGCAATGAGCAGTTCTTC. Complete variable domain (other parts from reference TRBV19 and TRBJ2-1): DGGITQSPKYLFRKEGQNVTLSCEQNLNHDAMYWYRQDPGQGLRLIYYSQIVNDFQKGDIAEGYSVSREKKESFPLTVTSAQKNPTAFYLCASSISGTVGNEQFFGPGTRLTVL.

The sample holds a few counts of this clonotype. The chain joins TRBV20-1 to TRBJ2-7, with D possibly matching TRBD2 (6 bases). The V gene's germline CDR1 is DFQATT and CDR2 SNEGSKA (reference sequence). V was shortened by 1 base and J by 5 bases, with 12 bases between the two germline ends. The CDR3 runs 13 residues. CDR3 in amino acids: CSARVGGLNEQYF. DNA for the CDR3: TGCAGTGCTAGAGTCGGGGGACTCAACGAGCAGTACTTC.

CDR3 coding DNA: TGCGCCAGCAGCCAAGATCGGGCGGCCCTGTACGAGCAGTACTTC. Translating gives CASSQDRAALYEQYF. The rearrangement uses TRBV4-3 and TRBJ2-7; no clear D. The V end was cut by 0 bases, the J end by 4 bases, with 13 bases between. Germline V gene lookup returns CDR1 LGHNA and CDR2 YSLEER. The CDR3 is 15 amino acids.

The chain joins TRBV5-1 to TRBJ2-5, with D possibly matching TRBD1 (6 bases). The CDR3 has 14 residues. Trimming left V 4 bases short and J 3 bases short, with 13 bases between. Germline V gene data show CDR1 as SGHRS and CDR2 as YFSETQ. For the CDR3, the DNA is TGCGCCAGCAGCAGTGGGACAAACAAAGAGACCCAGTACTTC. Translation: CASSSGTNKETQYF.

The chain has TRBV5-1 and TRBJ1-2, with 7 bases identical to TRBD1. CDR3 size: 14 residues. With 5 bases clipped from V and 5 bases from J, the junction kept 9 bases outside the gene matches. Germline assignment: CDR1 SGHRS and CDR2 YFSETQ. CDR3 bases: TGCGCCAGCAGTTACCTCGGGACAGTTTATGGCTACACCTTC. This sequence encodes CASSYLGTVYGYTF.

This clonotype showed up just a few times. This chain uses TRBV29-1 with TRBJ1-3; D is uncertain. CDR3 length: 13 residues. Trimming stripped 1 base from V and 4 bases from J, with 8 bases between. Germline CDR1 is SQVTM and CDR2 is ANQGSEA. The CDR3 nucleotides are TGCAGCGTTGAAGTAGTGCGAGGAAACACCATATATTTT. Its translation: CSVEVVRGNTIYF. Combining the CDR3 with reference TRBV29-1 and TRBJ1-3 gives the whole variable domain SAVISQKPSRDICQRGTSLTIQCQVDSQVTMMFWYRQQPGQSLTLIATANQGSEATYESGFVIDKFPISRPNLTFSTLTVSNMSPEDSSIYLCSVEVVRGNTIYFGEGSWLTVV.

The chain recombines TRBV7-3 with TRBJ2-3; D may be TRBD1 or TRBD2 (5 bases each). Germline V gene data show CDR1 as SGHTA and CDR2 as FQGTGA. CDR3 length equals 15 residues. Trimming took 5 bases from V and 3 from J, leaving 15 bases between them. The CDR3: CASSPRDPRTDTQYF. The CDR3 DNA follows: TGTGCCAGCAGCCCCCGGGACCCTAGGACAGATACGCAGTATTTT.

The chain carries TRBV5-1 and TRBJ2-7; 7 bases fit TRBD2. Germline-derived CDR1 and CDR2 are SGHRS and YFSETQ. Trimming removed 4 bases from V and 5 bases from J; junction bases left unmatched: 9. This CDR3 comprises 14 residues. The CDR3 protein is CASSPTLREDEQYF. CDR3 coding DNA: TGCGCCAGCAGCCCAACTCTCCGGGAGGACGAGCAGTACTTC.

The chain is built from TRBV5-4 and TRBJ2-2; the match to TRBD2 covers 11 bases. There are 18 residues in the CDR3. V lost 3 bases and J lost 2; bases outside the gene matches: 9. Germline V gene lookup returns CDR1 SGHNT and CDR2 YYREEE (reference sequence). In DNA form, the CDR3 reads TGTGCCAGCAGCTCCGGGACTAGCGGAAATCTTAACACCGGGGAGCTGTTTTTT. It is translated as CASSSGTSGNLNTGELFF.

The rearrangement uses TRBV11-1 and TRBJ2-1; 13 bases fit TRBD2. The CDR3 consists of 19 residues. From germline, CDR1 is SGHAT and CDR2 FQDESV (reference sequence). V lost 5 bases and J lost 7; bases outside the gene matches: 17. CDR3 in amino acids: CASSIHILTSGRAENEQFF. The CDR3 DNA follows: TGTGCCAGCAGCATACACATTCTTACTAGCGGGAGGGCCGAGAATGAGCAGTTCTTC.

This clonotype was counted only a few times. The J gene is TRBJ2-4, the V gene TRBV30, with D possibly matching TRBD1 (5 bases). CDR3 length: 15 amino acids. Germline V lookup: CDR1 GTSNPN, CDR2 SVGIG (reference sequence). V was trimmed by 2 bases and J by 0 bases, leaving 11 bases between them. CDR3 bases: TGTGCCTGGAGTATGTCAGGGTTAGCCAAAAACATTCAGTACTTC. Translating it yields CAWSMSGLAKNIQYF.

The chain combines TRBV3-1 with TRBJ2-7, with D unresolved. The germline V and J ends were trimmed by 8 bases and 0 bases, with 20 bases remaining between them. Looked up from germline, CDR1 is LGHDT and CDR2 is YNNKEL (reference sequence). This CDR3 spans 16 amino acids. The CDR3 protein is CASDPSALPLSYEQYF. CDR3 bases: TGTGCCAGCGACCCTTCGGCACTCCCCCTCTCCTACGAGCAGTACTTC.

The V call is TRBV27, the J call TRBJ2-2; D remains unclear. The CDR3 covers 14 residues. Deletions cut 1 base from V and 2 bases from J, with 5 bases between. Germline loops: CDR1 MNHEY, CDR2 SMNVEV (reference sequence). The CDR3 sequence is CASSLLTNTGELFF. DNA of the CDR3: TGTGCCAGCAGTTTATTGACAAACACCGGGGAGCTGTTTTTT.

The chain has TRBV28 and TRBJ2-5; 8 bases are shared with TRBD1. The V gene's germline CDR1 is MDHEN and CDR2 SYDVKM. V lost 6 bases and J lost 5; bases outside the gene matches: 8. This CDR3 is 14 amino acids long. CDR3 sequence (DNA): TGTGCCAGCAGACGCAGGGGGCGCTGGGAGACCCAGTACTTC. Translating gives CASRRRGRWETQYF.

The chain employs TRBV27 and TRBJ2-3; 10 bases fit TRBD2. Trimming removed 5 bases from V and 2 bases from J; junction bases left unmatched: 4. The germline V gene has CDR1 MNHEY and CDR2 SMNVEV (reference sequence). This CDR3 has 15 amino acids. The CDR3 loop reads CASSPSGSFTDTQYF. Written as DNA, the CDR3 is TGTGCCAGCAGTCCTAGCGGGAGCTTCACAGATACGCAGTATTTT.

This clonotype appeared a few times. The chain carries TRBV9 and TRBJ1-2; D gene unclear. This CDR3 is 13 amino acids long. Trimming removed 2 bases from V and 5 bases from J, with 10 bases in between. Germline lookup yields CDR1 SGDLS and CDR2 YYNGEE. The CDR3 bases are TGTGCCAGCAGCGTCCGCGGGGAATATGGCTACACCTTC. Amino acid sequence: CASSVRGEYGYTF.

The chain recombines TRBV4-2 with TRBJ2-5, with 10 bases aligning to TRBD1. This CDR3 contains 15 residues. Germline CDR1 reads LGHNA; CDR2 reads YNFKEQ. V shed 4 bases, J shed 3 bases, and the junction held 5 bases outside the gene matches. The CDR3 is CASSPLGTGEETQYF. CDR3 nucleotide sequence: TGTGCCAGCAGCCCATTAGGGACAGGGGAAGAGACCCAGTACTTC.

This clonotype was recorded a few times. The rearrangement joins TRBV11-2 to TRBJ2-7; 11 bases line up with TRBD2. The CDR3 extends over 16 amino acids. The J segment lost 2 bases and the V segment lost 5 bases, leaving 8 bases of the junction unmatched. The V gene's germline CDR1 is SGHAT and CDR2 FQNNGV. The CDR3 nucleotides are TGTGCCAGCAGCAAAACTAGCGGGAGAATGCCCTACGAGCAGTACTTC. The encoded protein is CASSKTSGRMPYEQYF.

This clonotype was seen a handful of times. The chain has TRBV12-3 or TRBV12-4 and TRBJ2-2; D is unclear. The CDR3 sequence is 11 residues long. V lost 7 bases and J 3 bases, leaving 3 bases between the germline ends. CDR3 amino acids: CASKDTGELFF. CDR3 in DNA: TGTGCCAGCAAAGACACCGGGGAGCTGTTTTTT.

The chain combines TRBV9 with TRBJ2-3; D is perhaps TRBD1 (6 bases). V lost 1 base, J lost 3 bases, and 12 bases lay in between. Germline V gene lookup returns CDR1 SGDLS and CDR2 YYNGEE. The CDR3 is 15 residues long. In nucleotides, the CDR3 is TGTGCCAGCAGCGTATCAGGGGTCGCGACAGATACGCAGTATTTT. Its protein product is CASSVSGVATDTQYF.

The chain employs TRBV14 and TRBJ2-1; D is uncertain. CDR3 length equals 14 residues. Trimming took 1 base from V and 8 from J, leaving 12 bases between them. In germline, CDR1 is SGHDN, CDR2 FVKESK. This chain's CDR3 is CASSQVDAYDEQFF. The CDR3 bases are TGTGCCAGCAGCCAAGTTGACGCCTATGATGAGCAGTTCTTC.

The CDR3 loop reads CASSLFAGANVLTF. DNA for the CDR3: TGTGCCAGCAGTTTGTTTGCTGGGGCCAACGTCCTGACTTTC. This rearrangement joins TRBV28 to TRBJ2-6; D remains ambiguous. V lost 3 bases to trimming and J lost 2 bases, with 5 bases between them. The germline V gene has CDR1 MDHEN and CDR2 SYDVKM. The CDR3 is 14 amino acids. The whole variable domain, remainder taken from reference TRBV28 and TRBJ2-6, is DVKVTQSSRYLVKRTGEKVFLECVQDMDHENMFWYRQDPGLGLRLIYFSYDVKMKEKGDIPEGYSVSREKKERFSLILESASTNQTSMYLCASSLFAGANVLTFGAGSRLTVL.

The V and J genes are TRBV4-2 and TRBJ2-5, with 9 bases that match TRBD2. Unmatched junction bases numbered 13, after V lost 3 bases and J lost 2 bases. Germline V CDR1 and CDR2: LGHNA, YNFKEQ. The CDR3 extends over 18 amino acids. DNA of the CDR3: TGTGCCAGCAGCCACGTTGGCGGGAGGGCCCTGGTTCAAGAGACCCAGTACTTC. Protein sequence: CASSHVGGRALVQETQYF.